Here is one T cell receptor beta chain with its context. The antigen is not known. Trimming removed 5 bases from V and 6 bases from J; junction bases left unmatched: 5. Germline V lookup: CDR1 SGHTA, CDR2 FQGTGA. CDR3 length: 13 residues. PCR was performed using 60 Vbeta and 13 Jbeta primers. Only in-frame clones appear in the TCRdb table, and some are missing; sequencing was by immunoSEQ multiplex PCR. The data contain about 120,000 clones, around three quarters of them seen just once; the ten biggest clones take up about 4.5%. This sample is drawn from a study of cytomegalovirus exposure and HLA in healthy donors. Study-level results: Versus the approximately 700-donor mean, an Asian-associated ancestry cluster reportedly showed fewer N-insertions in a later analysis.

Sequenced sample: PBMCs. This receptor was taken from a man aged 25 to 45 in good health and CMV-seropositive. This chain connects TRBV7-3 to TRBJ1-1, with TRBD1 identical over 8 bases. Here the CDR3 DNA reads TGTGCCAGCAGCCCCGGACAGGGAGCTGAAGCTTTCTTT. The encoded protein is CASSPGQGAEAFF.